This entry lists 10 T cell receptor beta chains sequenced from one sample in a study of control samples from healthy donors and cancer patients. The assay was immunoSEQ multiplex PCR, and TCRdb's table has in-frame clones only and misses some. The data hold some 120,000 clones, with 92% observed a single time. The sequencing input was PBMCs. These receptors all come from a man aged 80 or over with head and neck cancer.

The rearrangement links TRBV7-2 to TRBJ2-2; D may be TRBD1 (6 bases). The CDR3 sequence is 16 residues long. V shed 5 bases and J shed 2 bases, with 15 bases lying between them. Looked up from germline, CDR1 is SGHTA and CDR2 is FQGNSA. CDR3 nucleotides: TGTGCCAGCAGCACAGGGATAGGCTTTAACACCGGGGAGCTGTTTTTT. Translating it yields CASSTGIGFNTGELFF.

The V call is TRBV5-1, the J call TRBJ2-2, with D uncertain. V gave up 0 bases and J gave up 6 bases, with 12 bases separating them. The CDR3 contains 15 residues. The germline V gene has CDR1 SGHRS and CDR2 YFSETQ. CDR3 in DNA: TGCGCCAGCAGCTTGGGCGCTGCGGATTCCGGGGAGCTGTTTTTT. This sequence encodes CASSLGAADSGELFF.

The chain joins TRBV2 to TRBJ1-6; D remains unclear. V was shortened by 6 bases and J by 9 bases, with 27 bases between the two germline ends. Germline lookup yields CDR1 SNHLY and CDR2 FYNNEI. This CDR3 spans 18 amino acids. The CDR3 DNA reads TGTGCCAGCAGCGATCCTCGGACGTTCTCATTCCCCTCTTCACCCCTCCACTTT. Its translation: CASSDPRTFSFPSSPLHF.

The gene calls are TRBV6-2 or TRBV6-3 and TRBJ2-7; 8 bases line up with TRBD2. Looked up from germline, CDR1 is MNHEY and CDR2 is SVGEGT. The CDR3 totals 15 residues. Trimming removed 4 bases from V and 2 bases from J; junction bases left unmatched: 7. The CDR3 is CASSSPGGNAYEQYF. The CDR3 nucleotides are TGTGCCAGCAGTTCTCCGGGAGGGAACGCCTACGAGCAGTACTTC.

The chain has TRBV2 and TRBJ2-3, with D perhaps matching TRBD2 (6 bases). Trimming cost V 9 bases and J 5 bases, with 9 bases left between them. This CDR3 contains 11 residues. CDR1 SNHLY and CDR2 FYNNEI come from the germline V gene. This CDR3 reads CARDYLDTQYF. In DNA, the CDR3 is TGTGCCAGGGACTATCTAGATACGCAGTATTTT.

The J gene is TRBJ1-5, the V gene TRBV2, with TRBD1 identical over 8 bases. Germline loops: CDR1 SNHLY, CDR2 FYNNEI. CDR3 size: 12 residues. V shed 8 bases, J shed 14 bases, and the junction held 11 bases outside the gene matches. In DNA form, the CDR3 reads TGTGCCAGCCGACCTGGACAGGGAGCGAAGCATTTT. This translates into CASRPGQGAKHF.

With respect to this clone: Distinct nucleotide sequences in the sample also encode this CDR3. The chain employs TRBV18 and TRBJ1-5; TRBD1 might be the D (5 bases). V was shortened by 1 base and J by 4 bases, with 5 bases between the two germline ends. Germline V gene data show CDR1 as KGHSH and CDR2 as LQKENI. The CDR3 sequence is 13 residues long. The CDR3 coding sequence is TGTGCCAGCTCACCACAGGGGAATCAGCCCCAGCATTTT. Its translation is CASSPQGNQPQHF.

The chain links TRBV21-1 to TRBJ2-1; the table calls TRBD2, which could not be checked here. TRBV21-1 is an annotated pseudogene. The CDR3 consists of 16 residues. CDR3 sequence: CASSADPLRKYNEQFF. Here the CDR3 DNA reads TGTGCCAGCAGCGCCGACCCTTTGCGGAAATACAATGAGCAGTTCTTC.

The V and J genes are TRBV21-1 and TRBJ2-7. TRBV21-1 is a recognized pseudogene. The CDR3 has 14 amino acids. The CDR3 reads CAIPGARENYEQYF. The CDR3 DNA is TGTGCCATCCCAGGGGCCCGGGAGAACTACGAGCAGTACTTC.

The V and J genes are TRBV12-3 or TRBV12-4 and TRBJ2-7, with D hard to call. Trimming left V 0 bases short and J 4 bases short, with 4 bases between. The CDR3 has 12 amino acids. CDR3 in DNA: TGTGCCAGCAGTTTAGCGCGTTACGAGCAGTACTTC. Its translation: CASSLARYEQYF.